These T cell receptor beta chains were read from a single sample in a study of blood T cells in healthy people across ages. TCRdb re-called the 5' RACE reads with MiXCR, one entry per CDR3 protein. The sample holds about 1,400,000 distinct CDR3 sequences, around 55% seen once. Sequencing was done on a sample of blood. The receptors derive from a man younger than 35 in good health. Both conserved end residues are part of each CDR3. Each record gives: V gene, CDR3 length, D gene, clone size, J gene, CDR3 protein, CDR3 DNA. The D gene is left open where the match is weak. Size is stated for part of the rows, as once, few or many counts, or as a class when the clone is expanded.

TRBV6-1	18	TRBD1	-	TRBJ2-1	CASSSESGQRFSYNEQFF	TGTGCCAGCAGCTCAGAGTCGGGACAGAGATTCTCCTACAATGAGCAGTTCTTC
TRBV29-1	13	-	-	TRBJ2-7	CSVLAANSYEQYF	TGCAGCGTTCTGGCCGCCAACTCCTACGAGCAGTACTTC
TRBV13	12	-	-	TRBJ2-1	CASSLTPNEQFF	TGTGCCAGCAGCTTAACCCCCAATGAGCAGTTCTTC
TRBV12-3/TRBV12-4	14	-	-	TRBJ2-7	CASSPSVSAQSQYF	TGTGCCAGCAGCCCGTCGGTTTCCGCGCAGAGCCAGTACTTC
TRBV12-3/TRBV12-4	16	TRBD1	few	TRBJ2-3	CASGSLDRERADTQYF	TGTGCCAGCGGATCGTTGGACAGGGAAAGAGCAGATACGCAGTATTTT
TRBV20-1	14	-	few	TRBJ2-7	CSAGRGGQGIEQYF	TGCAGTGCTGGGAGGGGCGGACAGGGAATCGAGCAGTACTTC
TRBV3-1	15	TRBD2	-	TRBJ2-3	CASSGGDYNTDTQYF	TGTGCCAGCAGCGGGGGGGACTATAACACAGATACGCAGTATTTT
TRBV4-1	15	TRBD2	few	TRBJ2-7	CASSHGGDGSYEQYF	TGCGCCAGCAGCCACGGGGGGGATGGTTCCTACGAGCAGTACTTC
TRBV5-1	14	-	-	TRBJ2-5	CASSVSPSQETQYF	TGCGCCAGCAGCGTGTCTCCCTCTCAAGAGACCCAGTACTTC
TRBV7-6	16	-	-	TRBJ2-7	CASSLGVTTSTYEQYF	TGTGCCAGCAGCTTAGGAGTTACCACTTCAACCTACGAGCAGTACTTC
TRBV6-6	13	-	once	TRBJ2-3	CASRIQYVDTQYF	TGTGCCAGCAGGATACAGTATGTAGATACGCAGTATTTT
TRBV27	15	-	-	TRBJ2-7	CASSLSGQGPYEQYF	TGTGCCAGCAGTTTATCGGGGCAGGGACCCTACGAGCAGTACTTC
TRBV10-3	13	-	few	TRBJ2-7	CAISSDTFYEQYF	TGTGCCATCAGTTCGGACACTTTTTACGAGCAGTACTTC
TRBV27	14	TRBD2	-	TRBJ2-5	CASREAGGPETQYF	TGTGCCAGCAGAGAAGCGGGAGGCCCAGAGACCCAGTACTTC
TRBV5-6	13	TRBD1	-	TRBJ1-4	CASRQGEGEKLFF	TGTGCCAGCAGACAGGGGGAAGGTGAAAAACTGTTTTTT
TRBV12-3/TRBV12-4	13	TRBD2	-	TRBJ2-7	CASGYSGSDEQYF	TGTGCCAGTGGGTATAGCGGGAGCGACGAGCAGTACTTC
TRBV12-3/TRBV12-4	13	-	few	TRBJ2-7	CASSDRYTYEQYF	TGTGCCAGCAGTGACCGTTATACCTACGAGCAGTACTTC
TRBV20-1	13	-	-	TRBJ1-6	CSASLGLDSPLHF	TGCAGTGCTAGTCTAGGGCTGGATTCACCCCTCCACTTT
TRBV4-2	12	-	few	TRBJ2-2	CASSSESGELFF	TGTGCCAGCAGCTCGGAAAGCGGGGAGCTGTTTTTT
TRBV29-1	14	TRBD2	few	TRBJ2-3	CSGLLAASTDTQYF	TGCAGCGGCTTACTAGCGGCTAGCACAGATACGCAGTATTTT
TRBV6-2/TRBV6-3	14	TRBD2	-	TRBJ2-7	CASGAGGTYNEQYF	TGTGCCAGCGGAGCGGGAGGAACCTACAATGAGCAGTACTTC
TRBV4-1	15	-	-	TRBJ2-3	CASSQVATDTDTQYF	TGCGCCAGCAGCCAAGTCGCGACAGACACAGATACGCAGTATTTT
TRBV5-1	15	-	-	TRBJ2-2	CASSLDGGNTGELFF	TGCGCCAGCAGCTTGGATGGAGGGAACACCGGGGAGCTGTTTTTT
TRBV6-2/TRBV6-3	14	TRBD2	-	TRBJ2-1	CASSYSGLAFEQFF	TGTGCCAGCAGTTACTCCGGACTAGCCTTTGAGCAGTTCTTC
TRBV5-5	15	-	-	TRBJ2-7	CASRPQAEVFHEQYF	TGTGCCAGCAGACCCCAAGCCGAGGTCTTCCACGAGCAGTACTTC
TRBV20-1	14	-	-	TRBJ2-1	CSAVGLDSYNEQFF	TGCAGTGCTGTGGGACTGGACTCCTACAATGAGCAGTTCTTC
TRBV3-1	14	-	-	TRBJ2-3	CASSQGVNTDAQYF	TGTGCCAGCAGCCAAGGGGTAAACACAGATGCGCAGTATTTT
TRBV28	15	-	-	TRBJ1-2	CAGSPSRTANYGYTF	TGTGCCGGCAGTCCATCCCGGACAGCTAACTATGGCTACACCTTC
TRBV12-3/TRBV12-4	15	-	few	TRBJ2-7	CASSFWGENTYEQYF	TGTGCCAGCAGTTTCTGGGGGGAAAATACCTACGAGCAGTACTTC
TRBV7-9	14	-	few	TRBJ1-1	CASSLVGQNTEAFF	TGTGCCAGCAGCTTAGTTGGGCAGAACACTGAAGCTTTCTTT
TRBV11-2	17	TRBD1	few	TRBJ1-2	CASSFGTGGSLNYGYTF	TGTGCCAGCAGCTTCGGGACAGGGGGATCTCTTAACTATGGCTACACCTTC
TRBV3-1	15	-	-	TRBJ1-1	CVSSQEQDLNTEAFF	TGTGTCAGCAGCCAAGAGCAGGATCTGAACACTGAAGCTTTCTTT
TRBV9	16	TRBD2	-	TRBJ2-1	CASSVLLAGAYNEQFF	TGTGCCAGCAGCGTTCTCTTAGCGGGAGCCTACAATGAGCAGTTCTTC
TRBV7-2	17	TRBD1	-	TRBJ2-1	CASSLGLRDRGYNEQFF	TGTGCCAGCAGCCTAGGGCTCCGGGACAGGGGTTACAATGAGCAGTTCTTC
TRBV6-5	13	-	-	TRBJ2-5	CASRYGGRETQYF	TGTGCCAGCAGATACGGGGGGCGTGAGACCCAGTACTTC
TRBV29-1	13	TRBD1	-	TRBJ2-3	CSVGTGSTDTQYF	TGCAGCGTCGGGACAGGTAGCACAGATACGCAGTATTTT
TRBV6-1	14	-	once	TRBJ1-2	CASSGPSSNYGYTF	TGTGCCAGCAGTGGCCCAAGTTCTAACTATGGCTACACCTTC
TRBV27	16	TRBD1	-	TRBJ1-1	CASSLGQPFEGAEAFF	TGTGCCAGCAGTTTGGGACAGCCTTTCGAGGGGGCTGAAGCTTTCTTT
TRBV7-2	15	TRBD2	-	TRBJ2-7	CASCLAGGPSYEQYF	TGTGCCAGCTGTCTAGCGGGGGGGCCCTCCTACGAGCAGTACTTC
TRBV5-1	14	-	-	TRBJ2-7	CASSLSQSSYEQYF	TGCGCCAGCAGCTTGAGCCAGAGCTCCTACGAGCAGTACTTC
TRBV4-1	14	-	few	TRBJ1-2	CASSPRVANYGYTF	TGCGCCAGCAGCCCCAGGGTGGCTAACTATGGCTACACCTTC
TRBV7-2	15	TRBD1	-	TRBJ2-7	CASSRGTESSYEQYF	TGTGCCAGCAGCCGAGGGACAGAAAGCTCCTACGAGCAGTACTTC
TRBV9	19	-	few	TRBJ2-5	CASSVIPKWCYPSPETQYF	TGTGCCAGCAGCGTTATTCCGAAGTGGTGCTACCCGAGCCCAGAGACCCAGTACTTC
TRBV6-2/TRBV6-3	18	TRBD2	-	TRBJ2-1	CVSSHYESSGVSYNEQFF	TGTGTCAGCAGTCATTACGAGAGCAGCGGGGTTTCCTACAATGAGCAGTTCTTC
TRBV20-1	15	-	-	TRBJ1-4	CSARDRGRVWEKLFF	TGCAGTGCTAGAGATCGTGGGAGGGTATGGGAAAAACTGTTTTTT
TRBV4-1	14	TRBD1	-	TRBJ1-2	CASSVWDRDYGYTF	TGCGCCAGCAGCGTATGGGACAGGGACTATGGCTACACCTTC
TRBV5-1	15	-	-	TRBJ1-2	CASSLEGQITYGYTF	TGCGCCAGCAGCTTGGAGGGACAAATAACCTATGGCTACACCTTC
TRBV7-2	17	TRBD1	-	TRBJ2-7	CASSLDGFGDRAYEQYF	TGTGCCAGCAGCTTAGATGGCTTTGGGGACAGGGCCTACGAGCAGTACTTC
TRBV20-1	12	-	-	TRBJ2-7	CSARFDYNEQYF	TGCAGTGCTAGATTCGACTACAATGAGCAGTACTTC
TRBV7-9	16	TRBD1	-	TRBJ2-7	CASSSGGRTGTYEQYF	TGTGCCAGCAGCTCCGGTGGGAGGACAGGGACCTACGAGCAGTACTTC
TRBV6-2/TRBV6-3	13	-	few	TRBJ2-1	CATGTGPYGEQFF	TGTGCCACCGGGACGGGGCCATATGGTGAGCAGTTCTTC
TRBV3-1	12	-	once	TRBJ2-5	CASSQDDGTQYF	TGTGCCAGCAGCCAAGACGACGGGACCCAGTACTTC
TRBV7-9	17	TRBD2	-	TRBJ2-7	CASSQTGGLAGDYEQYF	TGTGCCAGCAGCCAGACAGGCGGACTAGCGGGAGACTACGAGCAGTACTTC